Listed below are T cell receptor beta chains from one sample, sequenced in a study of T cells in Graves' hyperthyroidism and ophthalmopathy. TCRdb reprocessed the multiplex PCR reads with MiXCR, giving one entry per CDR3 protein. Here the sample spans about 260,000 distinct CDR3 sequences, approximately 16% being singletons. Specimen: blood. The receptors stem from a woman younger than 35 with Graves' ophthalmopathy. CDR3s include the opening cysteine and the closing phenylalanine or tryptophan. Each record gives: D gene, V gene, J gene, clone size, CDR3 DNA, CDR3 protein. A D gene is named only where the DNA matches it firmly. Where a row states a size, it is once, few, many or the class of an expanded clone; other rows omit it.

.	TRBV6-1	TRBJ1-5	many	TGTGCCAGCACTTCACAGGGTAGTTTGGGCAATCAGCCCCAGCATTTT	CASTSQGSLGNQPQHF
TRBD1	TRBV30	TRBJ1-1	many	TGTGCCTGGCTTAGACAGGGTAGAATGAACACTGAAGCTTTCTTT	CAWLRQGRMNTEAFF
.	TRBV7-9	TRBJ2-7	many	TGTGCCAGCTCCTTGGCGACCTACGAGCAGTACTTC	CASSLATYEQYF
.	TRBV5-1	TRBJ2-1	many	TGCGCCAGCAGCTTGGAGTGGGGTGAGCAGTTCTTC	CASSLEWGEQFF
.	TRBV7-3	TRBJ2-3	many	TGTGCCAGCAGCCCCACCTTCACAGATACGCAGTATTTT	CASSPTFTDTQYF
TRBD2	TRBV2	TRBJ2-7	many	TGTGCCAGCAGGGCGGGACTAGCGGGAGTGAGGTACGAGCAGTACTTC	CASRAGLAGVRYEQYF
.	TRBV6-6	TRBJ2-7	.	TGTGCCAGCAGTTACTCGGAGGGGGGATCCTACGAGCAGTACTTC	CASSYSEGGSYEQYF
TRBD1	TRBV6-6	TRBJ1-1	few	TGTGCCAGCAGTTACTATGACAGGGACACTGAAGCTTTCTTT	CASSYYDRDTEAFF
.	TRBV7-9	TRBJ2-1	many	TGTGCCAGCAGCTTATCACTTAATGAGCAGTTCTTC	CASSLSLNEQFF
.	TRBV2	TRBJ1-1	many	TGTGCCAGCAGGGACGACTCGCTGGGGGAAGCTTTCTTT	CASRDDSLGEAFF
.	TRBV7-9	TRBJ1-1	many	TGTGCCAGCAGCTTCCGATATGGGGGCCAGGACACTGAAGCTTTCTTT	CASSFRYGGQDTEAFF
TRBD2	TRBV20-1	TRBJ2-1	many	TGCAGTGCTACTGGACTAGCGGGGTCCAATGAGCAGTTCTTC	CSATGLAGSNEQFF
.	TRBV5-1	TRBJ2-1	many	TGCGCCAGCAGCCCCGAGCTCGTAGCTACATCGGGTGAGCAGTTCTTC	CASSPELVATSGEQFF
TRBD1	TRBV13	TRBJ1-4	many	TGTGCCAGCAGCTCCCAGGGGGGGGAGGAAAATGAAAAACTGTTTTTT	CASSSQGGEENEKLFF
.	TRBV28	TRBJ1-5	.	.	CATQGGNEQFFGPGGSRQPQHF
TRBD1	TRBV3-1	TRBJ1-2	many	TGTGCCAGCAGCCAAAAATCGAGTGACAGGGCTAACTATGGCTACACCTTC	CASSQKSSDRANYGYTF
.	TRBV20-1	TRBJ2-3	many	TGCAGTGCTAGAGCACTGGTTCGGGCAGATACGCAGTATTTT	CSARALVRADTQYF
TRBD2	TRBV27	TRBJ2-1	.	TGTGCCAGCAGTTGGACTAGCGGGGTCCACAATGAGCAGTTCTTC	CASSWTSGVHNEQFF
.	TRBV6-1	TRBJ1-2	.	TGTGCCATCAGTGGGTTTGGCAGGGGAGACTATGGCTACACCTTC	CAISGFGRGDYGYTF
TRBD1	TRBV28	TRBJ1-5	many	TGTGCCAGCAGTTTTGACAGGGGCCCTCAGCCCCAGCATTTT	CASSFDRGPQPQHF
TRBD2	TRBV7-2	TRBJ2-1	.	TGTGCCAGCAGCACGACTAGCGGGGGGGCATATGAGCAGTTCTTC	CASSTTSGGAYEQFF
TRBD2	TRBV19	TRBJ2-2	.	TGTGCCAGTAGTATTGCTAGCGGAGCGAACACCGGGGAGCTGTTTTTT	CASSIASGANTGELFF
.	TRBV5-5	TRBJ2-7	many	TGTGCCAGCAGCCCGCGATGGGACAACTCCTACGAGCAGTACTTC	CASSPRWDNSYEQYF
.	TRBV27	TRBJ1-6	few	TGTGCCAGCAGTGAACCGAGTAACTCACCCCTCCACTTT	CASSEPSNSPLHF
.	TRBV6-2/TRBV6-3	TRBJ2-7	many	TGTGCCAGCAGTCTCGGTCGGCACGAGCAGTACTTC	CASSLGRHEQYF
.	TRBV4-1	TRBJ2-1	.	TGCGCCAGCAGGCCTGGGGGGCCTGCGGGAGTCAGGGAGCAGTTCTTC	CASRPGGPAGVREQFF
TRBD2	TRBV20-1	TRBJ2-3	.	TGCAATGCTAGAGAGGGACTAGCGGGGGGTTCGGGAACGCAGTATTTT	CNAREGLAGGSGTQYF
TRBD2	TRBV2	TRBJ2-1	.	TGTGCCAGCAGTGGGGTTAGCGGGAGGGCCTACAATGAGCAGTTCTTC	CASSGVSGRAYNEQFF
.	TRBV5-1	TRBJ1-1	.	TGCGCCAGCAGCTTCGCAGGGCCGCGCGCTGAAGCTTTCTTT	CASSFAGPRAEAFF
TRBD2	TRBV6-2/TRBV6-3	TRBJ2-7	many	TGTGCCAGCAGTTACGTGACTAGCGGGAGCCCCGAACCCTACGAGCAGTACTTC	CASSYVTSGSPEPYEQYF
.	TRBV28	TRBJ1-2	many	TGTGCCAGCAGTTTACGGTTTCGGAATAACGCAAACTATGGCTACACCTTC	CASSLRFRNNANYGYTF
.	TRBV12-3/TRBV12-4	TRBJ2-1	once	TGCGCCGGCAGTTTAACCCCGTTGTCATACAATGAGCAGTTCTTC	CAGSLTPLSYNEQFF
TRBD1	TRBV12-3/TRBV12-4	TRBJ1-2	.	TGTGCCAGCAGGCACACAGGGGGACAGGGTAATGGCTACACCTTC	CASRHTGGQGNGYTF
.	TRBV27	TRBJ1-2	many	TGTGCCAGCACCGCGAGTAGGACACAGAACTATGGCTACACCTTC	CASTASRTQNYGYTF
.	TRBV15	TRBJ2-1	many	TGTGCCACCAGCAGAGGCTTCGGATCGTCCTACAATGAGCAGTTCTTC	CATSRGFGSSYNEQFF
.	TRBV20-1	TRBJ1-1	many	TGCAGTGCTAGAGCTCAGGGCGGGGGATCTGAAGCTTTCTTT	CSARAQGGGSEAFF
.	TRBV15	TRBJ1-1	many	TGTGCCACCAGCAGAGGTGAGGTGAACACTGAAGCTTTCTTT	CATSRGEVNTEAFF
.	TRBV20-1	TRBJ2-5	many	TGCAGTGCTAGATCCCTTCTAGGAGGCGTACAAGAGACCCAGTACTTC	CSARSLLGGVQETQYF
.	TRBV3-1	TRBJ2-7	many	TGTGCCAGCAGCCAAGAGTGGGAACAGTCCTACGAGCAGTACTTC	CASSQEWEQSYEQYF
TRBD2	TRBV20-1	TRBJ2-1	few	TGCAGTGCGAGGCGGGGGGGCCGGGGCAATGAGCAGTTCTTC	CSARRGGRGNEQFF
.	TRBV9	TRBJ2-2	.	TGTGCCAGCAGCGGCAGGTGGGGGGCCACCGGGGAGCTGTTTTTT	CASSGRWGATGELFF
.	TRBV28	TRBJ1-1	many	TGTGCCAGCCAAACTTTGGTGAACACTGAAGCTTTCTTT	CASQTLVNTEAFF
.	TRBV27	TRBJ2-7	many	TGTGCCAGCAGTCTCTCGACGGTTCCCTCCTACGAGCAGTACTTC	CASSLSTVPSYEQYF
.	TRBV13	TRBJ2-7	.	TGTGCCAGCAGCTTGACTGGGGCGGCCTACGAGCAGTACTTC	CASSLTGAAYEQYF
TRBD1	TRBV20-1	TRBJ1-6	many	TGCAGTGCTGGACAGGCAAATAATTCACCCCTCCACTTT	CSAGQANNSPLHF